This note documents a single TCR beta chain sequence. Germline V CDR1 and CDR2: MNHNS, SASEGT. This CDR3 region has 16 residues. Trimming took off 0 bases at V and 6 bases at J, with 15 bases between the two ends. This record comes from a study of blood T cell repertoires in COVID-19. Study overall: There were acute and convalescent COVID-19 samples, and they came from the United States, Italy and Spain. Sources were T cells, B-cell-depleted T cells, or PBMCs; the material itself was cDNA or gDNA.

In the source study's methods: Amplification of reference gene primers provided the estimated nucleated cell counts. The table came from immunoSEQ multiplex PCR; TCRdb's copy has only in-frame clones and leaves some out. The V and J calls and clone size are taken from that table; D and trimming were inferred from the DNA. The table shows roughly 140,000 clones, with 75% to 85% occurring only once. This chain joins TRBV6-1 and TRBJ1-5; a possible D gene is TRBD1 (5 bases). The sample comprised peripheral blood. The sequence was obtained from a human donor with acute or convalescent COVID-19. The donor label of this sample is uncertain. CDR3 coding DNA: TGTGCCAGCAGTGAAGCATCGGGGGTTGGTACTCAGCCCCAGCATTTT. It is translated as CASSEASGVGTQPQHF.